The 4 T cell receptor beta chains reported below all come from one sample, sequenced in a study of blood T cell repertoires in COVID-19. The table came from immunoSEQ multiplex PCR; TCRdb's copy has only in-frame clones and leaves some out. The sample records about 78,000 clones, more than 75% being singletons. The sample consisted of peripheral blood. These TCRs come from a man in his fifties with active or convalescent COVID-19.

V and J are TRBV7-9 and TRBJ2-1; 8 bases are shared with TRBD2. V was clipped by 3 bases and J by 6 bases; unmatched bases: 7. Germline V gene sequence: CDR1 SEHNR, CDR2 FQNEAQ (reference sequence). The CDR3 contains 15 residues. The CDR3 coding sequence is TGTGCCAGCAGCTTGACCGGGGGGGCGATCAATGAGCAGTTCTTC. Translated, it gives CASSLTGGAINEQFF.

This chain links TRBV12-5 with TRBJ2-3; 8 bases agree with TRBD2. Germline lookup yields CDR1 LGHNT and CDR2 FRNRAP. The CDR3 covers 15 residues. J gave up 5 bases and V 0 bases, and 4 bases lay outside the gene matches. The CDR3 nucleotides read TGTGCTAGTGGTTTGGTCGGCAGCGGGGGAGATACGCAGTATTTT. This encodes CASGLVGSGGDTQYF. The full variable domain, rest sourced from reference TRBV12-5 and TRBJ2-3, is DARVTQTPRHKVTEMGQEVTMRCQPILGHNTVFWYRQTMMQGLELLAYFRNRAPLDDSGMPKDRFSAEMPDATLATLKIQPSEPRDSAVYFCASGLVGSGGDTQYFGPGTRLTVL.

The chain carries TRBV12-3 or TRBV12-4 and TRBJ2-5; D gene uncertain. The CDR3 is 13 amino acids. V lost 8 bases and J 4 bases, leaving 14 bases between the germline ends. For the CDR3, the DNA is TGTGCCAGCGGGTTTCAGGTGGGAGAGACCCAGTACTTC. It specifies CASGFQVGETQYF.

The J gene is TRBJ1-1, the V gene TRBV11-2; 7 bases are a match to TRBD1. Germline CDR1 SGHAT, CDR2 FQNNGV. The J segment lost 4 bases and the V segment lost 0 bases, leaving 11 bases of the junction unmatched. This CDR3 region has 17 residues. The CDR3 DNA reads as TGTGCCAGCAGCTTAGATCGGGCAGGGGGAGGAGGCACTGAAGCTTTCTTT. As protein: CASSLDRAGGGGTEAFF.